What follows is one T cell receptor beta chain and its context. No cognate antigen has been identified for it. A single base separates this from a much larger clone, so it may be a read error. From V the trimming removes 5 bases and from J it removes 10 bases, while the gene matches leave 14 bases of the junction unaccounted for. The CDR3 covers 14 residues, taking in both the cysteine and the phenylalanine. Only the CDR3 DNA is retained, 42 bases long and in frame from the first base. CDR1 SQVTM and CDR2 ANQGSEA were looked up in the germline V gene. The sample belongs to a study (dated by TCRdb to the early 2010s). TCRdb lists the instrument as Illumina Genome Analyzer IIx. The public sequencing data were trimmed at Q25 with fastp and processed into clonotypes with MiXCR by TCRdb, which kept only in-frame beta chains. Every CDR3 protein is listed once, alongside the most common genes and DNA of its rows. The sample table records 12,000 to 15,000 distinct CDR3 sequences; around 35% of these occur just once. More than 15% of the sample lies in the top ten.

The sample was blood. The receptor chain draws on TRBV29-1 and TRBJ2-1, with 7 central nucleotides matching TRBD2. The sequence was collected from a human donor. The nucleotide sequence is given as TGCAGCGTTCAATGGGAGGGGTTCCCCTACGAGCAGTTCTTC. Its protein product is CSVQWEGFPYEQFF.